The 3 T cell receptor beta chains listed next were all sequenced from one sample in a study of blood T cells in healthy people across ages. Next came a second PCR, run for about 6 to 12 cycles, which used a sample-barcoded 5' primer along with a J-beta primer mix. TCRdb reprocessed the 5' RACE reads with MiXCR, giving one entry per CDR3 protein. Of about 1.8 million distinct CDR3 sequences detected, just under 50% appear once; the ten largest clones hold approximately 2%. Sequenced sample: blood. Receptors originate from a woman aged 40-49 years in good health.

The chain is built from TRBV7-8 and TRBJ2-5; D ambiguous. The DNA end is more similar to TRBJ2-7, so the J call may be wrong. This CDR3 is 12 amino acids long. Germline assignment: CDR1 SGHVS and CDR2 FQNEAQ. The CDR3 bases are TGTGCCAGCAGCCCCAATTGGAGCGAGCAGTACTTC. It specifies CASSPNWSEQYF.

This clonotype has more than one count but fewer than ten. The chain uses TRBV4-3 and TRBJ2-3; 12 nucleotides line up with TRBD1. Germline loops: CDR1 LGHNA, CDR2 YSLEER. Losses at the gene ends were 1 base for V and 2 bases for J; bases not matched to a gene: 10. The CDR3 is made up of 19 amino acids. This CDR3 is CASSQAGTGGSIDTDTQYF. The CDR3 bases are TGCGCCAGCAGCCAAGCAGGGACAGGGGGCTCTATCGACACAGATACGCAGTATTTT.

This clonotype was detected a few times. DNA for the CDR3: TGCGCCAGCAGCCAAGGACTTAGCGCTGGGGCCAACGTCCTGACTTTC. Protein sequence: CASSQGLSAGANVLTF. This chain joins TRBV4-3 and TRBJ2-6; tentatively, D is TRBD2 (5 bases). The CDR3 is 16 residues long. The germline V gene encodes CDR1 LGHNA and CDR2 YSLEER. V shed 1 base and J shed 2 bases, with 9 bases lying between them.